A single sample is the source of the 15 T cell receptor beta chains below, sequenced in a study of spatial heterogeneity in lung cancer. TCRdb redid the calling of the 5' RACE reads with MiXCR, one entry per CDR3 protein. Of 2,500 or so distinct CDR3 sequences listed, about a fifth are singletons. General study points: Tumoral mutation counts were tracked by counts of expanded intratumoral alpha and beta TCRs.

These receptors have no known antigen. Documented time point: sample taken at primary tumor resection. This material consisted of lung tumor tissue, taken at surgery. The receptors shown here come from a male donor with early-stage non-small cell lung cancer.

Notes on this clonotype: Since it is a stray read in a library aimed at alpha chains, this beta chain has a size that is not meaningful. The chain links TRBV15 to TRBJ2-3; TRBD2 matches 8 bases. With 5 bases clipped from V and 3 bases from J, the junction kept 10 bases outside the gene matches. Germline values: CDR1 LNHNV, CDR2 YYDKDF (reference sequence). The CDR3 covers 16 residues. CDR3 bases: TGTGCCACCAGCGAGAGGCGGGGGGCCAAGACAGATACGCAGTATTTT. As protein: CATSERRGAKTDTQYF.

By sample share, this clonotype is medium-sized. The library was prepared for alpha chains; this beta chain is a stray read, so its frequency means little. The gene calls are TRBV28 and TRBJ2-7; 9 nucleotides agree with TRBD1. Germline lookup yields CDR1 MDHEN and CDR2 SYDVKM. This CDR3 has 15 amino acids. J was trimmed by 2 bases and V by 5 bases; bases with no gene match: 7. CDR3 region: CASSLWGQGTYEQYF. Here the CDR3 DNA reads TGTGCCAGCAGTCTGTGGGGACAGGGCACCTACGAGCAGTACTTC.

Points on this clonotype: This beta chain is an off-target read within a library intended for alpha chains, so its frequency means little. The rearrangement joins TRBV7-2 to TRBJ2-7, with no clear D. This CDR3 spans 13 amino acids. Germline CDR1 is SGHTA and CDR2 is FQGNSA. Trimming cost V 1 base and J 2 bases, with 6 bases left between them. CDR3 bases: TGTGCCAGCAGCTTAGTGGGCCCCTACGAGCAGTACTTC. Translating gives CASSLVGPYEQYF.

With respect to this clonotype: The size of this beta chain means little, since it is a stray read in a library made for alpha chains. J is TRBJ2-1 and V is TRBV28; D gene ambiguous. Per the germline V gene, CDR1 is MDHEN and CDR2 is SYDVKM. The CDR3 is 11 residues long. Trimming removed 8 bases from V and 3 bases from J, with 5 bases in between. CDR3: CASGSYNEQFF. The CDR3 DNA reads TGTGCCAGCGGCAGCTACAATGAGCAGTTCTTC. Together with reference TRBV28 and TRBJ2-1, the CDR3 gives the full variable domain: DVKVTQSSRYLVKRTGEKVFLECVQDMDHENMFWYRQDPGLGLRLIYFSYDVKMKEKGDIPEGYSVSREKKERFSLILESASTNQTSMYLCASGSYNEQFFGPGTRLTVL.

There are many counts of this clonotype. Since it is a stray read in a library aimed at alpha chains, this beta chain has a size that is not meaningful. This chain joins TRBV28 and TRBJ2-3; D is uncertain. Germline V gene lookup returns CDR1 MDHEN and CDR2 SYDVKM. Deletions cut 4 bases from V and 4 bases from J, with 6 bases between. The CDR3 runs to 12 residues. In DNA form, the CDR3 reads TGTGCCAGCAGTTCCTATTCAGATACGCAGTATTTT. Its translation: CASSSYSDTQYF.

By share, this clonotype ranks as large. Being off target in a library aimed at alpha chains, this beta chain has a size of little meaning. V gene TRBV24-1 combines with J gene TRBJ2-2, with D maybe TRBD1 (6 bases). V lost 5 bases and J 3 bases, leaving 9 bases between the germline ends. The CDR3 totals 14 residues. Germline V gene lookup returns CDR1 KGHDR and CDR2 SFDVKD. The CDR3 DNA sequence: TGTGCCACCAGTGTATCAGGGGACACCGGGGAGCTGTTTTTT. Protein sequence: CATSVSGDTGELFF.

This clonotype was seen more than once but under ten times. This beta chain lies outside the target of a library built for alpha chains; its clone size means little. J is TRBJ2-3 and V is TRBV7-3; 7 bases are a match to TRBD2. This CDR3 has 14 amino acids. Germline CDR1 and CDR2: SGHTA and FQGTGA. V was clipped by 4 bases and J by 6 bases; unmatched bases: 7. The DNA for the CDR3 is TGTGCCAGCAGCTCACCGACTAGCCCGGATACGCAGTATTTT. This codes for CASSSPTSPDTQYF.

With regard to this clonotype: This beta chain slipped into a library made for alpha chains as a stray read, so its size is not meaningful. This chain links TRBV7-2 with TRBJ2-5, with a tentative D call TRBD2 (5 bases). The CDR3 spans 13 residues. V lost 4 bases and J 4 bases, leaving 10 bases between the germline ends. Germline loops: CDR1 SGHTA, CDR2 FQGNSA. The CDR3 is CASSSPGRETQYF. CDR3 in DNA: TGTGCCAGCAGCTCGCCGGGGAGAGAGACCCAGTACTTC.

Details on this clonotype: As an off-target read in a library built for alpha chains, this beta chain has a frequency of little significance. This CDR3 reads CSVEAGATEAFF. CDR3 coding DNA: TGCAGCGTTGAGGCAGGGGCGACTGAAGCTTTCTTT. The rearrangement links TRBV29-1 to TRBJ1-1; D may be TRBD1 (6 bases). V was clipped by 3 bases and J by 5 bases, with 10 bases between them. CDR3 length: 12 residues. Germline-derived CDR1 and CDR2 are SQVTM and ANQGSEA. The full variable domain, with the rest looked up from reference TRBV29-1 and TRBJ1-1, is SAVISQKPSRDICQRGTSLTIQCQVDSQVTMMFWYRQQPGQSLTLIATANQGSEATYESGFVIDKFPISRPNLTFSTLTVSNMSPEDSSIYLCSVEAGATEAFFGQGTRLTVV.

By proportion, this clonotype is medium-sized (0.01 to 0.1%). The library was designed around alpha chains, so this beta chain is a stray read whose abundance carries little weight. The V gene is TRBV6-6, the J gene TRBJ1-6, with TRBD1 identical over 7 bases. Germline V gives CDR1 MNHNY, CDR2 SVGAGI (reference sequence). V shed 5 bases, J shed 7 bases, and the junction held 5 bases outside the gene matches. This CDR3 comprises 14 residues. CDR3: CASSKGDRNSPLHF. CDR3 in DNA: TGTGCCAGCAGTAAGGGGGACAGAAATTCACCCCTCCACTTT.

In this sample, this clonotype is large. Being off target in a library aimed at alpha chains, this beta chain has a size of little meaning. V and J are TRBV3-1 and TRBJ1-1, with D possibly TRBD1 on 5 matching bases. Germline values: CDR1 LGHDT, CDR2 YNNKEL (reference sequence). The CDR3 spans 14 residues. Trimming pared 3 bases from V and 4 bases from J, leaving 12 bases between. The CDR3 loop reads CASSHRIRGTEAFF. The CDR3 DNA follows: TGTGCCAGCAGCCACAGAATTAGGGGCACTGAAGCTTTCTTT.

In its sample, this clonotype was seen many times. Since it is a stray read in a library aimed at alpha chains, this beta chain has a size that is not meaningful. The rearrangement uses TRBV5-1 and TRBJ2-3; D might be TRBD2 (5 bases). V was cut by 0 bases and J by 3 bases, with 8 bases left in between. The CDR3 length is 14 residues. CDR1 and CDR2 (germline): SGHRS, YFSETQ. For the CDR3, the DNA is TGCGCCAGCAGCTTGGGAGGGAGAACAGATACGCAGTATTTT. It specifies CASSLGGRTDTQYF.

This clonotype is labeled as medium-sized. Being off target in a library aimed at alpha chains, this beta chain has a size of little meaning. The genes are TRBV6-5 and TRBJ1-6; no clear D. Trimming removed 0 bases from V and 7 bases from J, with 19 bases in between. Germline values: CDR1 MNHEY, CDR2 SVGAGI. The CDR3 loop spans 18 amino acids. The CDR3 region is CASSYSSGGFGANSPLHF. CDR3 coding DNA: TGTGCCAGCAGTTACTCGAGTGGAGGGTTCGGTGCGAATTCACCCCTCCACTTT.

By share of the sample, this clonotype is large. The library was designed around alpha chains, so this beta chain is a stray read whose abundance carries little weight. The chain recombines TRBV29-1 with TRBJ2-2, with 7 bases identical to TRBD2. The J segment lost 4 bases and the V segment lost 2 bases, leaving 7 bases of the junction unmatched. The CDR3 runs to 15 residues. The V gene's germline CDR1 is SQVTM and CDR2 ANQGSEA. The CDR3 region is CSVEFQAGITGELFF. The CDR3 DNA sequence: TGCAGCGTTGAATTTCAAGCGGGGATCACCGGGGAGCTGTTTTTT.

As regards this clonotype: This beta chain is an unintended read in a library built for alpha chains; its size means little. The CDR3 DNA sequence: TGTGCCTGGATGATAGGCGATAATGAAAAACTGTTTTTT. Its protein product is CAWMIGDNEKLFF. This chain joins TRBV30 and TRBJ1-4; no firm D call. Germline assignment: CDR1 GTSNPN and CDR2 SVGIG (reference sequence). Trimming cost V 4 bases and J 4 bases, with 10 bases left between them. This CDR3 has 13 residues.